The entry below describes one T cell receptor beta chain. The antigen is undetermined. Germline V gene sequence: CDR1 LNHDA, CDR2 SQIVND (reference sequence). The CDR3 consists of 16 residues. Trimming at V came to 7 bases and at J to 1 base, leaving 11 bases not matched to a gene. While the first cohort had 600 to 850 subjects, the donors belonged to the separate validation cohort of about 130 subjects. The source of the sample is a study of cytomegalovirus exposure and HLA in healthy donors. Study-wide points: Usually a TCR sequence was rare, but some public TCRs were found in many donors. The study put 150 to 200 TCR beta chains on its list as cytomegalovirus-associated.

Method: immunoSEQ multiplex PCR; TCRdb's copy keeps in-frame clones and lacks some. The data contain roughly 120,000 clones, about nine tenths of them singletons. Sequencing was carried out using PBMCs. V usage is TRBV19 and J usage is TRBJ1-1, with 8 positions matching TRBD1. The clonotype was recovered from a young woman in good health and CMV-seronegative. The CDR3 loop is CASNSGQGRTNTEAFF. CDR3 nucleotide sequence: TGTGCCAGTAACTCAGGACAGGGTAGGACGAACACTGAAGCTTTCTTT.